The 2 T cell receptor beta chains presented below share a single source sample, sequenced in a study of Ad26.COV2.S vaccination and SARS-CoV-2 variants. Indicated treatment: 15 to 20 received Ad26.COV2.S at low or high dose, single or two shots; about five received placebo; per-sample allocation not given. Each sample was drawn 63 days after the first injection (of vaccine or placebo). The method was immunoSEQ multiplex PCR; TCRdb's version includes in-frame clones alone and lacks a portion of them. This sample yields more than 300,000 clones, of which about 88% are seen a single time; around 6.4% belongs to the top ten. Here the sequenced sample was peripheral blood, taken in a trial of Ad26.COV2.S vaccine versus placebo. These receptor sequences come from a person aged 18-65 years who received the Ad26.COV2.S COVID-19 vaccine or a placebo.

The V call is TRBV7-9, the J call TRBJ1-1; a possible D gene is TRBD1 (5 bases). V was cut by 3 bases and J by 9 bases, with 8 bases left in between. Germline V lookup: CDR1 SEHNR, CDR2 FQNEAQ (reference sequence). The CDR3 spans 11 residues. CDR3 amino acids: CASSFDSKAFF. The CDR3 DNA sequence: TGTGCCAGCAGCTTCGACAGCAAAGCTTTCTTT.

This sequence joins TRBV6-5 and TRBJ2-1; no definite D call. V was pared by 2 bases and J by 7 bases, with 15 bases between. This CDR3 region has 15 residues. The germline V gene has CDR1 MNHEY and CDR2 SVGAGI. CDR3 DNA sequence: TGTGCCAGCAGTTACGGTTATGGGGATGGGAATGAGCAGTTCTTC. It encodes CASSYGYGDGNEQFF.